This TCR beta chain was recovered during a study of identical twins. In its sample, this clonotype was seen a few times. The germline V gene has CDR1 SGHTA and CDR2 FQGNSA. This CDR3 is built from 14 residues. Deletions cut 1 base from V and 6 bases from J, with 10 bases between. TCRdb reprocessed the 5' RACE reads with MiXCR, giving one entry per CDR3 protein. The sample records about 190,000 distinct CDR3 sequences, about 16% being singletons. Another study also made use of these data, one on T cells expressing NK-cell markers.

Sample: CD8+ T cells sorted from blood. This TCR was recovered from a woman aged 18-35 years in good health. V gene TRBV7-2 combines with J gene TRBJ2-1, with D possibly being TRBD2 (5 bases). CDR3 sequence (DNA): TGTGCCAGCAGCTTAGACGGAGGCCTCAATGAGCAGTTCTTC. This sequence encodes CASSLDGGLNEQFF.